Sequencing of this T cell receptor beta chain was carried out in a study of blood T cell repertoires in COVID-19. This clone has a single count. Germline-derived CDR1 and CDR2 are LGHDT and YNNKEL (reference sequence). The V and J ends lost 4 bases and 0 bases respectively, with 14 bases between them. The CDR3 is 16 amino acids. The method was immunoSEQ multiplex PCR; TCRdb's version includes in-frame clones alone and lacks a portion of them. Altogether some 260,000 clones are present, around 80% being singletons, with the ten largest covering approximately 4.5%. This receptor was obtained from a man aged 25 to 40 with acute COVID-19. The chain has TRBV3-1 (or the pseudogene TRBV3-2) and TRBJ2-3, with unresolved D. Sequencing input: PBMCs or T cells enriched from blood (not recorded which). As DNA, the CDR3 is TGTGCCAGCAGCCCCCACGTGGTTGGCAGCACAGATACGCAGTATTTT. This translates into CASSPHVVGSTDTQYF.